These T cell receptor beta chains were read from a single sample in a study of shared clonotypes between healthy human individuals. The table came from immunoSEQ multiplex PCR; TCRdb's copy has only in-frame clones and leaves some out. Of 150,000 to 200,000 clones listed, just under 95% are singletons. Sequencing was done on a sample of naive CD4+ T cells sorted from blood. Receptor source: a woman in her 30s in good health. Each CDR3 is given with its conserved first and last residue. D genes are given only for firm matches. Size tells how often a clone was seen (once, few, many) or the class of an expanded clone, and some rows leave it out.

D	V	size	J	DNA	CDR3
-	TRBV6-1	once	TRBJ1-5	TGTGCCAGCAGTGGGAGGGGGTCTAGCAATCAGCCCCAGCATTTT	CASSGRGSSNQPQHF
TRBD1	TRBV6-6	-	TRBJ1-5	TGTGCCAGCAGTTACGGGAGGGGGCCCAATCAGCCCCAGCATTTT	CASSYGRGPNQPQHF
-	TRBV2	-	TRBJ2-5	TGTGCCAGCGGGGAGGGACAGGTGAGGGGAGAGACCCAGTACTTC	CASGEGQVRGETQYF
-	TRBV5-1	-	TRBJ2-1	TGCGCCAGCAGCTTGGGGGCAAGCTCCTACAATGAGCAGTTCTTC	CASSLGASSYNEQFF
TRBD1	TRBV6-5	-	TRBJ1-5	TGTGCCAGCAGACCGGACAGGGCATCCAATCAGCCCCAGCATTTT	CASRPDRASNQPQHF
-	TRBV6-6	-	TRBJ1-4	TGTGCCAGCAGTCGACAGACCCATAATGAAAAACTGTTTTTT	CASSRQTHNEKLFF
TRBD2	TRBV9	-	TRBJ2-1	TGTGCCAGCAGCGTAGGGTCGGGAGCGGGGAATGAGCAGTTCTTC	CASSVGSGAGNEQFF
-	TRBV6-4	-	TRBJ1-1	TGTGCCAGCAGTGAATATTACACACGGGGACTGAACACTGAAGCTTTCTTT	CASSEYYTRGLNTEAFF
TRBD1	TRBV19	once	TRBJ1-1	TGTGCCAGTAGTACGGGGACAGGAGGTTACACTGAAGCTTTCTTT	CASSTGTGGYTEAFF
-	TRBV30	-	TRBJ1-4	TGTGCCTGGAGGGCAGTACTGGGGGAAAAACTGTTTTTT	CAWRAVLGEKLFF
TRBD1	TRBV27	once	TRBJ2-7	TGTGCCAGCAGTTTCCGGACAGGTGTCACCTACGAGCAGTACTTC	CASSFRTGVTYEQYF
TRBD1	TRBV7-9	-	TRBJ2-2	TGTGCCAGCAGGGGAGGTGTAGGACAGGGTTCCGGGGAGCTGTTTTTT	CASRGGVGQGSGELFF
TRBD2	TRBV28	-	TRBJ2-7	TGTGCCAGCAGTTTACCTCCCGGGGGGAGTAACTACGAGCAGTACTTC	CASSLPPGGSNYEQYF
-	TRBV28	-	TRBJ1-5	TGTGCCAGCAGTCCACATAGCACCCCGCCAGCCCAGCATTTT	CASSPHSTPPAQHF
TRBD2	TRBV5-1	-	TRBJ2-7	TGCGCCAGCAGCTTGGGGAGGACTAGCGGGAGTTATCCCCCCTACGAGCAGTACTTC	CASSLGRTSGSYPPYEQYF
-	TRBV5-1	-	TRBJ2-1	TGCGCCAGCAGATCACAGGGTCCCTACAATGAGCAGTTCTTC	CASRSQGPYNEQFF
-	TRBV11-3	-	TRBJ1-1	TGTGCCAGCAGCATGCAGAGGACTGAAGCTTTCTTT	CASSMQRTEAFF
-	TRBV18	-	TRBJ2-7	TGTGCCAGCTCACCACCTACAGGGGAGGGACCCTACGAGCAGTACTTC	CASSPPTGEGPYEQYF
-	TRBV6-1	-	TRBJ2-7	TGTGCCAGCAGCGTGGACCCCGGCTCCTACGAGCAGTACTTC	CASSVDPGSYEQYF
TRBD2	TRBV4-1	few	TRBJ2-7	TGCGCCAGCAGCCAAGATTATGGAGGGAGGGTTCAAGACTTC	CASSQDYGGRVQDF
-	TRBV18	-	TRBJ1-1	TGTGCCAGCTCACCCCTTGAATGGAGGAACACTGAAGCTTTCTTT	CASSPLEWRNTEAFF
TRBD2	TRBV28	-	TRBJ2-6	TGTGCCAGCGCCGGGAGGGGTCTCTCTGGGGCCAACGTCCTGACTTTC	CASAGRGLSGANVLTF